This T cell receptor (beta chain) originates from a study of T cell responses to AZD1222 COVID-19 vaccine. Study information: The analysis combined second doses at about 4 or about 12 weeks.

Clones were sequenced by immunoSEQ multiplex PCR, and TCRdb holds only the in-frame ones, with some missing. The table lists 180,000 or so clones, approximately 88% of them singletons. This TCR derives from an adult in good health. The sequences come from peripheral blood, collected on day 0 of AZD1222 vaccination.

In nucleotides, the CDR3 is TGTGCCAGCAGCTTGGCGGGAGGGACCAGGGAAAAACTGTTTTTT. Residues: CASSLAGGTREKLFF. This chain uses TRBV5-4 with TRBJ1-4, with a weak D call TRBD1 (5 bases). Germline-derived CDR1 and CDR2 are SGHNT and YYREEE (reference sequence). The CDR3 spans 15 residues. The V end lost 0 bases, the J end lost 8 bases, and 14 bases lay between the germline ends.